The TCR beta chain described here comes from a study of shared clonotypes between healthy human individuals. The CDR3 loop spans 14 amino acids. Germline lookup yields CDR1 SEHNR and CDR2 FQNEAQ (reference sequence). The test was conducted at deep level. The table came from immunoSEQ multiplex PCR; TCRdb's copy has only in-frame clones and leaves some out. The sample contains 2 million to 2.5 million clones, 85% to 95% of which appear only once. This clone has more than one count but fewer than ten. Its antigen is not known. The junction and the germline gene differ at one end; a read error may be behind it. Study-wide results and limits: Richness estimates generally favored naive over memory subsets. Although depth was large, rarefaction showed that sequencing of the sorted subsets was incomplete.

The rearrangement joins TRBV7-9 to TRBJ1-1; 11 nucleotides align to TRBD1. The receptor was isolated from a man between 18 and 35 years old in good health. Some clones in this sample may be carry-over from other donors' samples. Sequencing input: naive CD4+ T cells from PBMCs. The subset denotes: CD45RA+ positively selected. CDR3 in amino acids: CASSFSGQGAEAFF. The CDR3 region has the DNA TGTGCCAGCAGCTTCTCCGGACAGGGGGCTGAGGCTTTCTTT.